This is a list of T cell receptor beta chains from one sample in a study of T-cell reconstitution after alpha-beta-depleted transplantation in children. TCRdb passed the PCR reads through MiXCR, listing each CDR3 protein once. The sample shows approximately 240,000 distinct CDR3 sequences, around 9.7% of them seen only once. Sequencing was performed on PBMCs from the stem cell graft donor, taken from the stem cell graft. These receptors came from a human donor who donated a stem cell graft to a child with SCID. CDR3s include the opening cysteine and the closing phenylalanine or tryptophan. Fields, in order: CDR3 DNA, CDR3 protein, D gene, clone size, V gene, J gene. The D gene is left open where the match is weak. The size entry is marked missing in some rows and otherwise reads once, few, many or a size class.

CDR3 DNA: TGCAGCGAGACAGGCGTAGGGGAGACCCAGTACTTC
CDR3 protein: CSETGVGETQYF
D gene: -
clone size: many
V gene: TRBV20-1
J gene: TRBJ2-5

CDR3 DNA: TGTGCCACCAGTGACCACGGCCGCTCCAATGAGCAGTTCTTC
CDR3 protein: CATSDHGRSNEQFF
D gene: -
clone size: many
V gene: TRBV24-1
J gene: TRBJ2-1

CDR3 DNA: TGTGCCAGCAGTTTCCGGGCGGGGGCCGCTTTCCCCCCCTACGAGCAGTACTTC
CDR3 protein: CASSFRAGAAFPPYEQYF
D gene: -
clone size: many
V gene: TRBV27
J gene: TRBJ2-7

CDR3 DNA: TGCAGTGCTAGAGATTACGGGAGTACGTATTTT
CDR3 protein: CSARDYGSTYF
D gene: -
clone size: few
V gene: TRBV20-1
J gene: TRBJ2-3

CDR3 DNA: TGTGCCAGCAGTCGTACAGGGACTGGAAACACCATATATTTT
CDR3 protein: CASSRTGTGNTIYF
D gene: -
clone size: many
V gene: TRBV12-3/TRBV12-4
J gene: TRBJ1-3

CDR3 DNA: TGTGCCAGCAGTCAACCGGGACAGGGGGAAAATGAGCAGTTCTTC
CDR3 protein: CASSQPGQGENEQFF
D gene: TRBD1
clone size: many
V gene: TRBV2
J gene: TRBJ2-1

CDR3 DNA: TGTGCCAGCAGCGCCTATATCTACAATGAGCAGTTCTTC
CDR3 protein: CASSAYIYNEQFF
D gene: -
clone size: many
V gene: TRBV7-8
J gene: TRBJ2-1

CDR3 DNA: TGCGCCAGCAGTGAGTCGGGCCGAAACTATGGCTACACCTTC
CDR3 protein: CASSESGRNYGYTF
D gene: -
clone size: many
V gene: TRBV10-1
J gene: TRBJ1-2

CDR3 DNA: TGTGCCAGCAGCCTCGACCTGACAGAGGCAGATACGCAGTATTTT
CDR3 protein: CASSLDLTEADTQYF
D gene: -
clone size: many
V gene: TRBV25-1
J gene: TRBJ2-3

CDR3 DNA: TGCAGTGCTCACCGGGGAGGCGATGAGCAGTTCTTC
CDR3 protein: CSAHRGGDEQFF
D gene: -
clone size: many
V gene: TRBV20-1
J gene: TRBJ2-1

CDR3 DNA: TGTGCCAGCAGCCCCCCCGGGGGCGGGACAGATACGCAGTATTTT
CDR3 protein: CASSPPGGGTDTQYF
D gene: -
clone size: -
V gene: TRBV7-9
J gene: TRBJ2-3

CDR3 DNA: TGTGCCACCACCCAAAGGCAGGGGGACACAGATACGCAGTATTTT
CDR3 protein: CATTQRQGDTDTQYF
D gene: TRBD1
clone size: many
V gene: TRBV24-1
J gene: TRBJ2-3

CDR3 DNA: TGTGCCAGCCGCCCCCCCGGTGGGACCGTTGGAGAGACCCAGTACTTC
CDR3 protein: CASRPPGGTVGETQYF
D gene: -
clone size: many
V gene: TRBV2
J gene: TRBJ2-5

CDR3 DNA: TGTGCCAGCAGTTCCCGGACTCGGGGAGAGACCCAGTACTTC
CDR3 protein: CASSSRTRGETQYF
D gene: -
clone size: many
V gene: TRBV12-3/TRBV12-4
J gene: TRBJ2-5

CDR3 DNA: TGTGCCACCAGCAGAGTAGCGGCTATCCAAGAGACCCAGTACTTC
CDR3 protein: CATSRVAAIQETQYF
D gene: -
clone size: many
V gene: TRBV15
J gene: TRBJ2-5

CDR3 DNA: TGTGCCACCAGCAGAGATTTGATCCGAAATGAAAAACTGTTTTTT
CDR3 protein: CATSRDLIRNEKLFF
D gene: -
clone size: many
V gene: TRBV15
J gene: TRBJ1-4

CDR3 DNA: TGTGCCAGCAGCTGGACCGGGACAGGGGGTAGCAATGAGCAGTTCTTC
CDR3 protein: CASSWTGTGGSNEQFF
D gene: TRBD1
clone size: many
V gene: TRBV7-2
J gene: TRBJ2-1

CDR3 DNA: TGCAGTGCTAGAGGCGGCCGCTACACCGGGGAGCTGTTTTTT
CDR3 protein: CSARGGRYTGELFF
D gene: -
clone size: many
V gene: TRBV20-1
J gene: TRBJ2-2